The entry below describes one T cell receptor beta chain. PCR primers comprised 60 Vbeta and 13 Jbeta primers. In the study's own analysis: A follow-up analysis tallied about 88 million unique TCR beta chains, about 11 million shared. Repertoires were generated with immunoSEQ multiplex PCR, while TCRdb's copy carries only in-frame clones and drops some. For V, J and clone size, that table is used; D and trimming come from the DNA. The sample shows approximately 120,000 clones, 70% to 85% of them seen only once. This entry comes from a study of cytomegalovirus exposure and HLA in healthy donors. CDR3 length equals 13 residues. Germline loops: CDR1 SGHAT, CDR2 FQNNGV. V shed 1 base and J shed 4 bases, with 7 bases lying between them.

The material sequenced was PBMCs. The TCR was taken from a woman in her fifties or sixties in good health and CMV-seronegative. The chain joins TRBV11-2 to TRBJ2-5; possible D gene TRBD2, 5 bases. The CDR3 spells CASSLGGRETQYF. As DNA, the CDR3 is TGTGCCAGCAGCTTAGGAGGGAGAGAGACCCAGTACTTC. The full variable domain, rest sourced from reference TRBV11-2 and TRBJ2-5, is EAGVAQSPRYKIIEKRQSVAFWCNPISGHATLYWYQQILGQGPKLLIQFQNNGVVDDSQLPKDRFSAERLKGVDSTLKIQPAKLEDSAVYLCASSLGGRETQYFGPGTRLLVL.